This TCR beta chain came from a study of diagnostic markers for celiac disease. TCRdb reprocessed the reads, with one entry per CDR3 protein and no DNA. The sample table sets out approximately 3,500 distinct CDR3 sequences. This clonotype is called medium-sized based on its frequency. The sequencing sample was made of either unsorted cells or a sorted T cell fraction (not recorded which). The TCR originated in a human donor. This table probably holds off-target reads from a library built for another chain.

The CDR3 here is CASSRREGDTQYF. This sequence joins TRBV7-2 and TRBJ2-3; TCRdb outputs TRBD2, but without DNA this stays unchecked. This CDR3 is built from 13 residues. Germline CDR1 SGHTA, CDR2 FQGNSA. Filled out from reference TRBV7-2 and TRBJ2-3, the complete variable domain reads GAGVSQSPSNKVTEKGKDVELRCDPISGHTALYWYRQSLGQGLEFLIYFQGNSAPDKSGLPSDRFSAERTGGSVSTLTIQRTQQEDSAVYLCASSRREGDTQYFGPGTRLTVL.